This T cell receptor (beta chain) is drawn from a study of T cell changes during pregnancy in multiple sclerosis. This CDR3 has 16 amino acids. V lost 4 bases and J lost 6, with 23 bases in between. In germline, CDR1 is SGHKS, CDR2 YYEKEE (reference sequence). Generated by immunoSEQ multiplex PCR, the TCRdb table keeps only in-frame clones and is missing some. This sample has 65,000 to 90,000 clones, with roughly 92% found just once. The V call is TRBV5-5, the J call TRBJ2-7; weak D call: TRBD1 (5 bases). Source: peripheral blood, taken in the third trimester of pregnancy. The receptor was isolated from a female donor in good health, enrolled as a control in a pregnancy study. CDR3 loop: CASSPVGQGLFPEQYF. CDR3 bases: TGTGCCAGCAGCCCCGTGGGGCAGGGCCTATTCCCCGAGCAGTACTTC.